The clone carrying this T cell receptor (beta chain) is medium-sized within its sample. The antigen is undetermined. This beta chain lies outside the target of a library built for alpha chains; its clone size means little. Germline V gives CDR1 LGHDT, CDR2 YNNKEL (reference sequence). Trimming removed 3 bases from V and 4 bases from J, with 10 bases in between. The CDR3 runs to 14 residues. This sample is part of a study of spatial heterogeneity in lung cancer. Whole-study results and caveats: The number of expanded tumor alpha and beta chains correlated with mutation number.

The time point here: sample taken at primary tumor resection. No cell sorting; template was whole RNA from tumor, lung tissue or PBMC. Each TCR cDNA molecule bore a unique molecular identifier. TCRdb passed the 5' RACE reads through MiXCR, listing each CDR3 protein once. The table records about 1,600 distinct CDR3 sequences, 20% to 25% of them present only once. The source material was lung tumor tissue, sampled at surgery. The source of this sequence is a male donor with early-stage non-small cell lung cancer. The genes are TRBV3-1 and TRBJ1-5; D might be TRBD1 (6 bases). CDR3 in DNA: TGTGCCAGCAGCCACAGGGGTGGTAATCAGCCCCAGCATTTT. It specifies CASSHRGGNQPQHF.